Following are 13 T cell receptor beta chains from one sample sequenced in a study of OX40 agonist ivuxolimab in advanced cancers. Method: immunoSEQ multiplex PCR; TCRdb's copy keeps in-frame clones and lacks some. The sample contains about 64,000 clones, more than 75% of which appear only once. Sequencing used CD4+ or CD8+ T cells sorted from blood, obtained in a trial of the OX40 agonist ivuxolimab. Receptor source: an adult with an advanced solid tumor such as melanoma, head and neck, liver or kidney cancer.

V and J are TRBV5-6 and TRBJ2-3; 7 bases map to TRBD2. V trimming: 6 bases; J trimming: 5 bases; junction bases outside the gene matches: 12. Germline CDR1 SGHDT, CDR2 YYEEEE. CDR3 size: 15 residues. In DNA form, the CDR3 reads TGTGCCAGCACCACTTGGAGGGAGGGATTAGATACGCAGTATTTT. Protein product: CASTTWREGLDTQYF.

The rearrangement uses TRBV5-4 and TRBJ1-2; tentatively, D is TRBD1 (6 bases). Trimming stripped 1 base from V and 8 bases from J, with 15 bases between. The V gene's germline CDR1 is SGHNT and CDR2 YYREEE (reference sequence). The CDR3 sequence is 14 residues long. In DNA form, the CDR3 reads TGTGCCAGCAGCTTGAAGACAGGTGATATGGGCTACACCTTC. This translates into CASSLKTGDMGYTF.

The chain uses TRBV5-1 and TRBJ2-2, with 10 bases lining up with TRBD1. V trimming: 5 bases; J trimming: 3 bases; junction bases outside the gene matches: 1. CDR1 SGHRS and CDR2 YFSETQ come from the germline V gene. There are 14 residues in the CDR3. The chain's CDR3 is CASRTGGDTGELFF. CDR3 coding DNA: TGCGCCAGCAGGACAGGGGGCGACACCGGGGAGCTGTTTTTT. The variable domain in full, completed from reference TRBV5-1 and TRBJ2-2, reads KAGVTQTPRYLIKTRGQQVTLSCSPISGHRSVSWYQQTPGQGLQFLFEYFSETQRNKGNFPGRFSGRQFSNSRSEMNVSTLELGDSALYLCASRTGGDTGELFFGEGSRLTVL.

The V and J genes are TRBV4-1 and TRBJ2-7; D tentatively fits TRBD1 or TRBD2 (5 bases each). Trimming pared 0 bases from V and 2 bases from J, leaving 11 bases between. Germline V gene sequence: CDR1 MGHRA, CDR2 YSYEKL. The CDR3 loop spans 15 amino acids. The CDR3 reads CASSQDGTPTYEQYF. The CDR3 DNA reads TGCGCCAGCAGCCAAGATGGGACGCCAACCTACGAGCAGTACTTC.

The rearrangement joins TRBV5-1 to TRBJ1-3; tentative D call: TRBD1 (6 bases). The V gene lost 1 base and the J gene lost 0 bases, with 8 bases spanning the gap. Germline values: CDR1 SGHRS, CDR2 YFSETQ. There are 15 residues in the CDR3. The CDR3 coding sequence is TGCGCCAGCAGCTTGACAGGGACCTCTGGAAACACCATATATTTT. Translating gives CASSLTGTSGNTIYF.

This rearrangement joins TRBV7-2 to TRBJ1-2; TRBD1 is a possible D gene (6 bases). There are 16 residues in the CDR3. V was shortened by 5 bases and J by 0 bases, with 16 bases between the two germline ends. Germline V gene data show CDR1 as SGHTA and CDR2 as FQGNSA. CDR3 DNA sequence: TGTGCCAGCAGCCTCCAAGGGGGTATGACTAACTATGGCTACACCTTC. The encoded protein is CASSLQGGMTNYGYTF. The variable domain in full, completed from reference TRBV7-2 and TRBJ1-2, reads GAGVSQSPSNKVTEKGKDVELRCDPISGHTALYWYRQSLGQGLEFLIYFQGNSAPDKSGLPSDRFSAERTGGSVSTLTIQRTQQEDSAVYLCASSLQGGMTNYGYTFGSGTRLTVV.

The chain links TRBV2 to TRBJ2-3; 8 bases are a match to TRBD1. The CDR3 contains 14 residues. Trimming removed 7 bases from V and 1 base from J; junction bases left unmatched: 4. Germline lookup yields CDR1 SNHLY and CDR2 FYNNEI. This CDR3 is CASINRGGTDTQYF. In DNA form, the CDR3 reads TGTGCCAGCATCAACAGGGGGGGCACAGATACGCAGTATTTT.

This sequence joins TRBV27 and TRBJ2-5; no clear D. The CDR3 totals 13 residues. Germline V gene data show CDR1 as MNHEY and CDR2 as SMNVEV (reference sequence). Trimming removed 0 bases at V and 2 bases at J, with 4 bases between. The CDR3 region has the DNA TGTGCCAGCAGTTTATCGAAGCAAGAGACCCAGTACTTC. This sequence encodes CASSLSKQETQYF.

The chain combines TRBV9 with TRBJ2-1; D is ambiguous. Per the germline V gene, CDR1 is SGDLS and CDR2 is YYNGEE. There are 11 residues in the CDR3. V lost 4 bases, J lost 7 bases, and 6 bases lay in between. The CDR3 spells CASSQENEQFF. The CDR3 bases are TGTGCCAGCAGCCAAGAAAATGAGCAGTTCTTC.

The sample holds a few counts of this clone. The chain combines TRBV10-2 with TRBJ1-5, with TRBD1 identical over 7 bases. The length of the CDR3 is 16 residues. The J segment lost 0 bases and the V segment lost 0 bases, leaving 2 bases of the junction unmatched. CDR1 and CDR2 from the germline V gene are WSHSY and SAAADI. CDR3 amino acids: CASSESDRNSNQPQHF. In DNA form, the CDR3 reads TGCGCCAGCAGTGAGTCGGACAGGAATAGCAATCAGCCCCAGCATTTT.

V and J are TRBV27 and TRBJ2-5; D may be TRBD2 (5 bases). This CDR3 contains 14 residues. Germline lookup yields CDR1 MNHEY and CDR2 SMNVEV (reference sequence). With 0 bases removed from V and 4 bases from J, the gap between germline ends came to 9 bases. For the CDR3, the DNA is TGTGCCAGCAGTTTATCTTTGAGGGCAGAGACCCAGTACTTC. It specifies CASSLSLRAETQYF.

V usage is TRBV11-2 and J usage is TRBJ2-7; a possible D gene is TRBD2 (6 bases). Germline values: CDR1 SGHAT, CDR2 FQNNGV. The CDR3 loop spans 15 amino acids. V lost 4 bases and J lost 6, with 19 bases in between. The CDR3 DNA is TGTGCCAGCAGCTCCTCCGGGACTTCCCTCGGCGAGCAGTACTTC. Translation gives CASSSSGTSLGEQYF.

The table lists this clone with a few counts. The V gene is TRBV5-1, the J gene TRBJ2-3; 10 nucleotides line up with TRBD2. The germline CDR1 and CDR2 sequences are SGHRS and YFSETQ. V lost 4 bases and J lost 4; bases outside the gene matches: 3. The CDR3 runs 14 residues. The CDR3, as DNA: TGCGCCAGCAGCACTAGCGGGGAATCAGATACGCAGTATTTT. Translated, it gives CASSTSGESDTQYF.